This T cell receptor (beta chain) was recorded in a study of lymphopenia after photon versus proton radiotherapy. Overall study results and limits: After lymphocyte nadir, photon-treated repertoires showed oligoclonal expansion, especially CD8+ Temra.

CDR1 LGHNA and CDR2 YNFKEQ come from the germline V gene. V lost 0 bases and J lost 3; bases outside the gene matches: 8. There are 16 residues in the CDR3. Sequencing was performed with immunoSEQ multiplex PCR; in TCRdb, only in-frame clones are kept and a portion is missing. The sample carries 68,000 or so clones, approximately 91% recorded once. Notes on this clone: Its cognate antigen is unknown.

V and J are TRBV4-2 and TRBJ2-7; 7 nucleotides agree with TRBD2. The TCR was taken from a woman between 65 and 79 years old with pancreatic cancer. The sequenced sample was peripheral blood, obtained from a patient treated with photon-based radiotherapy. The CDR3: CASSQEVDSGLYEQYF. In nucleotides, the CDR3 is TGTGCCAGCAGCCAAGAGGTTGATAGCGGGCTCTACGAGCAGTACTTC.